The 9 T cell receptor beta chains below were found in one sample sequenced in a study of shared clonotypes between healthy human individuals. The naive CD8 population came from CD45RO-negative cells selected for CCR7, without terminally differentiated effector memory CD45RA+ cells. Measured with immunoSEQ multiplex PCR; TCRdb has only the in-frame clones, and not every one. The data hold a few million clones, with 93% observed a single time. The sequenced material came from naive CD8+ T cells from PBMCs. These TCRs come from a man younger than 35 in good health. Some clones in this sample may be carry-over from other donors' samples.

J is TRBJ2-7 and V is TRBV27, with no clear D. Germline V gene data show CDR1 as MNHEY and CDR2 as SMNVEV (reference sequence). The CDR3 loop spans 15 amino acids. V gave up 2 bases and J gave up 0 bases, with 11 bases separating them. The CDR3 nucleotides read TGTGCCAGCAGTTTAGCGGCCCGTAGCTCCTACGAGCAGTACTTC. Encoded protein: CASSLAARSSYEQYF.

The V call is TRBV27, the J call TRBJ2-5, with D maybe TRBD1 (6 bases). V was pared by 1 base and J by 2 bases, with 17 bases between. Germline V gene lookup returns CDR1 MNHEY and CDR2 SMNVEV (reference sequence). This CDR3 is built from 17 residues. CDR3 nucleotide sequence: TGTGCCAGCAGTTTATATCCAGGGGAAAACCCTCAAGAGACCCAGTACTTC. It is translated as CASSLYPGENPQETQYF.

This clone turned up a few times. The chain recombines TRBV11-2 with TRBJ1-1; tentative D call: TRBD1 (6 bases). Trimming removed 0 bases from V and 3 bases from J, with 14 bases in between. This CDR3 has 16 amino acids. Germline-derived CDR1 and CDR2 are SGHAT and FQNNGV. The chain's CDR3 is CASSLDPGDMDTEAFF. The CDR3 nucleotides are TGTGCCAGCAGCTTAGATCCAGGGGATATGGACACTGAAGCTTTCTTT.

Details on this clone: Other DNA sequences in the sample encode the same CDR3. The chain uses TRBV9 and TRBJ2-7; D remains ambiguous. V shed 0 bases and J shed 4 bases, with 8 bases lying between them. The CDR3 sequence is 13 residues long. Germline V gene lookup returns CDR1 SGDLS and CDR2 YYNGEE. Here the CDR3 DNA reads TGTGCCAGCAGCGTAGACGCCGGTTACGAGCAGTACTTC. Protein sequence: CASSVDAGYEQYF.

The chain uses TRBV27 and TRBJ2-1, with 10 bases lining up with TRBD1. The CDR3 length is 13 residues. The V segment lost 4 bases and the J segment 7 bases; nucleotides outside the gene matches: 1. The germline gives CDR1 MNHEY, CDR2 SMNVEV (reference sequence). Written as DNA, the CDR3 is TGTGCCAGCAGTTGGGACAGGGGAAATGAGCAGTTCTTC. It encodes CASSWDRGNEQFF.

The genes are TRBV2 and TRBJ2-5; weak D call: TRBD2 (5 bases). This CDR3 is 14 amino acids long. Trimming took off 7 bases at V and 2 bases at J, with 14 bases between the two ends. Germline V gene sequence: CDR1 SNHLY, CDR2 FYNNEI. CDR3 loop: CASTDGGSQETQYF. CDR3 DNA: TGTGCCAGCACCGACGGAGGTTCTCAAGAGACCCAGTACTTC. The variable domain in full, with the rest retrieved from reference TRBV2 and TRBJ2-5, is EPEVTQTPSHQVTQMGQEVILRCVPISNHLYFYWYRQILGQKVEFLVSFYNNEISEKSEIFDDQFSVERPDGSNFTLKIRSTKLEDSAMYFCASTDGGSQETQYFGPGTRLLVL.

The chain combines TRBV28 with TRBJ2-3, with D uncertain. The V end was cut by 2 bases, the J end by 0 bases, with 9 bases between. This CDR3 comprises 15 residues. In germline, CDR1 is MDHEN, CDR2 SYDVKM. This CDR3 reads CASSLPKTSTDTQYF. The CDR3 nucleotides are TGTGCCAGCAGTTTACCAAAGACTAGCACAGATACGCAGTATTTT. The complete variable domain, with remaining parts taken from reference TRBV28 and TRBJ2-3, reads DVKVTQSSRYLVKRTGEKVFLECVQDMDHENMFWYRQDPGLGLRLIYFSYDVKMKEKGDIPEGYSVSREKKERFSLILESASTNQTSMYLCASSLPKTSTDTQYFGPGTRLTVL.

This clone appeared once. J is TRBJ1-4 and V is TRBV14; D not certain. V lost 6 bases, J lost 0 bases, and 11 bases lay in between. CDR1 is SGHDN, CDR2 FVKESK, per germline. The CDR3 covers 15 residues. CDR3 amino acids: CASRGGDSTNEKLFF. CDR3 nucleotide sequence: TGTGCCAGCAGGGGAGGCGATTCAACTAATGAAAAACTGTTTTTT. The variable domain in full, with the rest retrieved from reference TRBV14 and TRBJ1-4, is EAGVTQFPSHSVIEKGQTVTLRCDPISGHDNLYWYRRVMGKEIKFLLHFVKESKQDESGMPNNRFLAERTGGTYSTLKVQPAELEDSGVYFCASRGGDSTNEKLFFGSGTQLSVL.

The rearrangement links TRBV10-3 to TRBJ1-3; no reliable D call. Per the germline V gene, CDR1 is ENHRY and CDR2 is SYGVKD. V was cut by 1 base and J by 4 bases, with 11 bases left in between. The length of the CDR3 is 15 residues. CDR3 sequence: CAISEFQYPGNTIYF. DNA of the CDR3: TGTGCCATCAGTGAGTTTCAGTACCCCGGAAACACCATATATTTT.